The 4 T cell receptor beta chains below come from one sample, sequenced in a study of shared clonotypes between healthy human individuals. Method: immunoSEQ multiplex PCR; TCRdb's copy keeps in-frame clones and lacks some. This sample has about a million clones, with under 80% found just once. The sample consisted of memory CD4+ T cells sorted from blood. This sample's subset: CD45RA-negative fraction. All receptors derive from a man younger than 35 in good health.

The gene calls are TRBV5-1 and TRBJ2-3, with 12 bases matching TRBD1. CDR1 is SGHRS and CDR2 is YFSETQ in the germline V gene. The CDR3 is 14 residues long. V gave up 4 bases and J gave up 9 bases; unmatched junction bases: 6. This CDR3 reads CASSPGTGGLTQYF. The CDR3 nucleotides are TGCGCCAGCAGCCCCGGGACAGGGGGCCTAACGCAGTATTTT.

J is TRBJ1-4 and V is TRBV5-6; D is possibly TRBD1 (5 bases). The CDR3 has 14 residues. The V gene lost 0 bases and the J gene lost 8 bases, with 11 bases spanning the gap. Germline-derived CDR1 and CDR2 are SGHDT and YYEEEE. The CDR3 coding sequence is TGTGCCAGCAGCTTGGAAAGGGGAGGAGAAAAACTGTTTTTT. Translating gives CASSLERGGEKLFF.

The table lists this clone with a few counts. The chain couples TRBV30 to TRBJ2-1, with D perhaps TRBD2 (7 bases). Germline V lookup: CDR1 GTSNPN, CDR2 SVGIG (reference sequence). V dropped 5 bases and J dropped 0 bases, with 11 bases sitting between them. The CDR3 is 14 amino acids. In nucleotides, the CDR3 is TGTGCCTGGTCGGGGGGCCCCTCCTACAATGAGCAGTTCTTC. It yields the protein CAWSGGPSYNEQFF.

The V and J genes are TRBV30 and TRBJ2-3, with unresolved D. Trimming pared 3 bases from V and 9 bases from J, leaving 7 bases between. CDR1 and CDR2 from the germline V gene are GTSNPN and SVGIG (reference sequence). This CDR3 comprises 10 residues. This CDR3 is CAWRSTTQYF. CDR3 coding DNA: TGTGCCTGGAGGAGTACGACGCAGTATTTT.